The 30 T cell receptor beta chains in this list originate from one sample, sequenced in a study of graft-versus-host responses after intestinal transplantation. No antigens are known for them. Data came from immunoSEQ multiplex PCR; TCRdb stores just in-frame clones and leaves some out. The sample has 80,000 to 95,000 clones, around nine tenths seen once. This specimen was unstimulated CD8+ T cells sorted from spleen or lymph node cells, taken before intestinal transplant. Receptors were obtained from a human donor who received an intestinal transplant.

The J gene is TRBJ2-3, the V gene TRBV2, with a tentative D call TRBD2 (5 bases). This CDR3 is 15 amino acids long. Germline V gives CDR1 SNHLY, CDR2 FYNNEI. V lost 3 bases and J 1 base, leaving 11 bases between the germline ends. The CDR3 DNA reads as TGTGCCAGCAGTGACTGGCTCGGGGGCACAGATACGCAGTATTTT. Translation: CASSDWLGGTDTQYF.

V is TRBV6-1 and J is TRBJ1-4; 9 bases line up with TRBD1. The germline CDR1 and CDR2 sequences are MNHNS and SASEGT. With V trimmed by 1 base and J by 10 bases, 16 bases remained unmatched. The CDR3 loop spans 18 amino acids. This chain's CDR3 is CASSEDRGPSSSPGKLFF. CDR3 nucleotides: TGTGCCAGCAGTGAAGACAGGGGGCCAAGTTCTAGTCCCGGAAAACTGTTTTTT.

The chain couples TRBV27 to TRBJ1-1; 7 positions match TRBD1. V shed 3 bases, J shed 0 bases, and the junction held 10 bases outside the gene matches. Germline CDR1 reads MNHEY; CDR2 reads SMNVEV (reference sequence). The CDR3 covers 17 residues. The CDR3 protein is CASSLDRPGLMNTEAFF. The CDR3 nucleotides are TGTGCCAGCAGTTTGGACAGGCCGGGGCTGATGAACACTGAAGCTTTCTTT.

V usage is TRBV13 and J usage is TRBJ1-3; a possible D gene is TRBD1 (5 bases). The ends were cut back, 0 bases at V and 6 bases at J, with 9 bases in the middle. There are 14 residues in the CDR3. CDR1 is PRHDT, CDR2 FYEKMQ, per germline (reference sequence). CDR3 coding DNA: TGTGCCAGCAGCTTAGGGGGGGAAGCAAACACCATATATTTT. Translation gives CASSLGGEANTIYF.

The table lists this clone with a count of one. The chain carries TRBV10-2 and TRBJ1-5; TRBD1 agrees at 11 bases. Unmatched junction bases numbered 11, after V lost 0 bases and J lost 4 bases. The CDR3 has 19 residues. Germline V CDR1 and CDR2: WSHSY, SAAADI. The CDR3 protein is CASSESLRPGQGDNQPQHF. The CDR3 DNA reads TGCGCCAGCAGTGAGTCGCTGCGCCCGGGACAGGGGGATAATCAGCCCCAGCATTTT.

The chain joins TRBV29-1 to TRBJ1-2; TRBD1 matches 7 bases. J lost 1 base, V lost 7 bases, and 9 bases had no gene match. Germline CDR1 reads SQVTM; CDR2 reads ANQGSEA. CDR3 length equals 14 residues. The CDR3 DNA sequence: TGCAGCGCCTCCCCGGGACAGCTTAACTATGGCTACACCTTC. Translation gives CSASPGQLNYGYTF.

V usage is TRBV7-6 and J usage is TRBJ2-4; D not certain. This CDR3 has 16 residues. CDR1 SGHVS and CDR2 FNYEAQ come from the germline V gene. Trimming took 1 base from V and 4 from J, leaving 14 bases between them. CDR3 sequence: CASSLGGYEEKNIQYF. The CDR3 DNA follows: TGTGCCAGCAGCTTAGGGGGTTATGAGGAAAAAAACATTCAGTACTTC.

The chain couples TRBV30 to TRBJ2-3; D is unclear. The CDR3 has 12 residues. Trimming removed 2 bases from V and 2 bases from J, with 5 bases in between. Germline V gene sequence: CDR1 GTSNPN, CDR2 SVGIG (reference sequence). The CDR3 coding sequence is TGTGCCTGGAGTCCAATCACAGATACGCAGTATTTT. Protein product: CAWSPITDTQYF.

The chain combines TRBV11-2 with TRBJ2-3; the match to TRBD2 covers 14 bases. Losses at the gene ends were 1 base for V and 6 bases for J; bases not matched to a gene: 6. Germline values: CDR1 SGHAT, CDR2 FQNNGV. The CDR3 extends over 17 amino acids. DNA for the CDR3: TGTGCCAGCAGCTTAGTCTACGGACTAGCGGGGGGTGATACGCAGTATTTT. This sequence encodes CASSLVYGLAGGDTQYF.

The CDR3 sequence is CASSYMGGLENTEAFF. The DNA of the CDR3 is TGTGCCAGCAGCTACATGGGGGGGCTTGAGAACACTGAAGCTTTCTTT. The chain joins TRBV11-2 to TRBJ1-1; possible D gene TRBD1, 6 bases. Germline lookup yields CDR1 SGHAT and CDR2 FQNNGV. V dropped 4 bases and J dropped 1 base, with 16 bases sitting between them. This CDR3 is built from 16 residues. The variable domain in full, completed from reference TRBV11-2 and TRBJ1-1, reads EAGVAQSPRYKIIEKRQSVAFWCNPISGHATLYWYQQILGQGPKLLIQFQNNGVVDDSQLPKDRFSAERLKGVDSTLKIQPAKLEDSAVYLCASSYMGGLENTEAFFGQGTRLTVV.

J is TRBJ1-1 and V is TRBV4-1; 8 nucleotides line up with TRBD1. V was clipped by 2 bases and J by 5 bases; unmatched bases: 4. This CDR3 is 14 amino acids long. In germline, CDR1 is MGHRA, CDR2 YSYEKL. DNA of the CDR3: TGCGCCAGCAGCCAATTACAGGGGGAGACTGAAGCTTTCTTT. Translation gives CASSQLQGETEAFF.

The V and J genes are TRBV28 and TRBJ2-3; 7 nucleotides match TRBD1. CDR1 is MDHEN and CDR2 is SYDVKM in the germline V gene. J lost 6 bases, V lost 5 bases, and 8 bases had no gene match. The CDR3 consists of 14 residues. CDR3 loop: CASSTGTETDTQYF. The CDR3 coding sequence is TGTGCCAGCAGTACCGGGACAGAAACGGATACGCAGTATTTT.

This chain links TRBV10-1 with TRBJ1-1; D is uncertain. The CDR3 extends over 15 amino acids. Germline V lookup: CDR1 WNHNN, CDR2 SYGVQD (reference sequence). V was trimmed by 4 bases and J by 1 base, leaving 13 bases between them. CDR3 residues: CASSAFPDGNTEAFF. The CDR3 DNA reads TGCGCCAGCAGTGCATTTCCAGACGGGAACACTGAAGCTTTCTTT.

The chain carries TRBV7-9 and TRBJ2-1; tentative D call: TRBD2 (5 bases). Germline values: CDR1 SEHNR, CDR2 FQNEAQ (reference sequence). The CDR3 runs 14 residues. The germline V and J ends were trimmed by 5 bases and 5 bases, with 13 bases remaining between them. DNA of the CDR3: TGTGCCAGCAGCCCATACAGCGGAGACAATGAGCAGTTCTTC. Protein sequence: CASSPYSGDNEQFF.

The CDR3 spells CASSLDWGRTYEQYF. The CDR3 region has the DNA TGTGCCAGCAGCTTAGATTGGGGACGAACCTACGAGCAGTACTTC. This rearrangement joins TRBV11-2 to TRBJ2-7; TRBD1 or TRBD2 may be the D gene (5 bases each). In germline, CDR1 is SGHAT, CDR2 FQNNGV. This CDR3 spans 15 amino acids. V lost 0 bases to trimming and J lost 2 bases, with 11 bases between them.

CDR3 protein: CASSLGQGFYEQYF. CDR3 DNA: TGTGCCAGCAGTTTAGGTCAGGGCTTCTACGAGCAGTACTTC. This chain joins TRBV27 and TRBJ2-5; D might be TRBD1 (5 bases). TRBJ2-7 matches the DNA end more closely, so the J call is doubtful. Germline V CDR1 and CDR2: MNHEY, SMNVEV (reference sequence). The CDR3 extends over 14 amino acids.

The chain carries TRBV5-1 and TRBJ2-1; possible D gene TRBD2, 6 bases. Germline V gene sequence: CDR1 SGHRS, CDR2 YFSETQ. The V and J ends lost 6 bases and 4 bases respectively, with 17 bases between them. The CDR3 covers 15 residues. This chain's CDR3 is CASNELGGLYNEQFF. In nucleotides, the CDR3 is TGCGCCAGCAACGAGCTCGGGGGTTTATACAATGAGCAGTTCTTC.

This chain joins TRBV7-3 and TRBJ2-1; 9 positions agree with TRBD1. Germline-derived CDR1 and CDR2 are SGHTA and FQGTGA. This CDR3 comprises 17 residues. V lost 5 bases, J lost 5 bases, and 13 bases stayed unmatched. CDR3 bases: TGTGCCAGCAGCCCGGGACAGGGACCTCTGGGGAACAATGAGCAGTTCTTC. It specifies CASSPGQGPLGNNEQFF.

The chain carries TRBV7-6 and TRBJ2-7; a weak D match, TRBD1 (5 bases). V lost 0 bases, J lost 1 base, and 13 bases lay in between. The CDR3 has 16 amino acids. The V gene's germline CDR1 is SGHVS and CDR2 FNYEAQ. The CDR3 spells CASSLAGDGASYEQYF. CDR3 nucleotides: TGTGCCAGCAGCTTAGCCGGTGATGGGGCTTCCTACGAGCAGTACTTC.

This sequence joins TRBV11-2 and TRBJ1-2; no clear D. V was cut by 1 base and J by 6 bases, with 24 bases left in between. CDR1 is SGHAT and CDR2 is FQNNGV in the germline V gene. CDR3 length: 18 amino acids. The CDR3 loop is CASSLVGGEKRKQNGYTF. CDR3 in DNA: TGTGCCAGCAGCTTAGTGGGTGGAGAGAAACGAAAACAAAATGGCTACACCTTC.

V and J are TRBV6-5 and TRBJ2-7; D is unclear. Trimming took off 4 bases at V and 4 bases at J, with 5 bases between the two ends. The CDR3 is made up of 11 amino acids. CDR1 and CDR2 from the germline V gene are MNHEY and SVGAGI. CDR3 in DNA: TGTGCCAGCAGTTTGGGATACGAGCAGTACTTC. Translated: CASSLGYEQYF.

This clone came up once. The V call is TRBV9, the J call TRBJ2-3, with D possibly being TRBD2 (5 bases). The CDR3 loop spans 15 amino acids. Per the germline V gene, CDR1 is SGDLS and CDR2 is YYNGEE. Trimming stripped 4 bases from V and 4 bases from J, with 16 bases between. The DNA of the CDR3 is TGTGCCAGCAGCAGAGAGGGTGGGCCCCCAGATACGCAGTATTTT. It translates to CASSREGGPPDTQYF. Filled out from reference TRBV9 and TRBJ2-3, the complete variable domain reads DSGVTQTPKHLITATGQRVTLRCSPRSGDLSVYWYQQSLDQGLQFLIQYYNGEERAKGNILERFSAQQFPDLHSELNLSSLELGDSALYFCASSREGGPPDTQYFGPGTRLTVL.

The sample holds one count of this clone. The chain combines TRBV7-7 with TRBJ2-1; D gene unclear. V was clipped by 4 bases and J by 0 bases, with 13 bases between them. CDR1 is SSHAT and CDR2 is FNYEAQ in the germline V gene (reference sequence). The CDR3 consists of 16 residues. CDR3 in amino acids: CASSSHLSSSYNEQFF. In DNA, the CDR3 is TGTGCCAGCAGCTCCCACTTATCCAGCTCCTACAATGAGCAGTTCTTC.

The rearrangement joins TRBV29-1 to TRBJ2-5, with 8 bases matching TRBD2. The V segment lost 4 bases and the J segment 3 bases; nucleotides outside the gene matches: 10. The CDR3 length is 15 residues. Per the germline V gene, CDR1 is SQVTM and CDR2 is ANQGSEA. DNA of the CDR3: TGCAGCGTTGCGGGGCTAGCGGGTAGAGAAGAGACCCAGTACTTC. This translates into CSVAGLAGREETQYF.

The V gene is TRBV13, the J gene TRBJ2-1; D remains unclear. Germline V lookup: CDR1 PRHDT, CDR2 FYEKMQ (reference sequence). The CDR3 is 14 amino acids. Trimming removed 0 bases from V and 4 bases from J, with 7 bases in between. The CDR3 spells CASSLGQGYNEQFF. CDR3 DNA: TGTGCCAGCAGCTTAGGCCAAGGGTACAATGAGCAGTTCTTC.

This clone was seen only once. This chain links TRBV27 with TRBJ2-7; D gene unclear. CDR3 length equals 13 residues. Germline CDR1 reads MNHEY; CDR2 reads SMNVEV (reference sequence). V was pared by 3 bases and J by 2 bases, with 8 bases between. The CDR3 DNA sequence: TGTGCCAGCAGTTTGAGCCCGGCCTACGAGCAGTACTTC. This translates into CASSLSPAYEQYF.

V is TRBV4-1 and J is TRBJ2-7; D is ambiguous. This CDR3 region has 14 residues. Trimming removed 0 bases from V and 4 bases from J, with 10 bases in between. Germline CDR1 and CDR2: MGHRA and YSYEKL. The CDR3 nucleotides are TGCGCCAGCAGCCAAGATGAAGGCAGTTACGAGCAGTACTTC. As protein: CASSQDEGSYEQYF.

The gene calls are TRBV4-1 and TRBJ2-7; unclear D gene. V lost 2 bases and J 3 bases, leaving 11 bases between the germline ends. The CDR3 covers 14 residues. Germline V CDR1 and CDR2: MGHRA, YSYEKL. DNA for the CDR3: TGCGCCAGCAGCCAAAGGGCCACGGGCTACGAGCAGTACTTC. Amino acids: CASSQRATGYEQYF.

V is TRBV5-5 and J is TRBJ2-5, with D perhaps being TRBD1 or TRBD2 (5 bases each). TRBJ2-7 explains the end of the DNA better; the J call may be wrong. The CDR3 runs 14 residues. CDR1 SGHKS and CDR2 YYEKEE come from the germline V gene (reference sequence). CDR3: CASSLLWGNYEQYF. In DNA form, the CDR3 reads TGTGCCAGCAGCTTGTTGTGGGGGAACTACGAGCAGTACTTC.

This clone was counted once. The chain employs TRBV27 and TRBJ1-5; 9 bases line up with TRBD1. Germline CDR1 is MNHEY and CDR2 is SMNVEV (reference sequence). Losses at the gene ends were 5 bases for V and 4 bases for J; bases not matched to a gene: 3. The CDR3 is made up of 14 amino acids. DNA of the CDR3: TGTGCCAGCAGTCCGACAGGGGGTAATCAGCCCCAGCATTTT. Residues: CASSPTGGNQPQHF.